The clone carrying this TCR beta chain was counted a few times. These data are taken from a study of beta chain features in type 1 diabetes. Germline assignment: CDR1 SEHNR and CDR2 FQNEAQ (reference sequence). Trimming stripped 4 bases from V and 1 base from J, with 7 bases between. The CDR3 runs 13 residues. Expressed TCRB transcripts were sequenced because the entire RNA isolate underwent reverse transcription. Some clones are missing from TCRdb's copy, which holds only in-frame ones; the method was immunoSEQ multiplex PCR. The table records 360,000 or so clones, 15% to 20% of them present only once.

The rearrangement links TRBV7-9 to TRBJ1-1, with no clear D. Sequences were obtained from naive CD4+ T cells from blood. This sequence originates from a woman aged 18-29 years in good health. CDR3 in DNA: TGTGCCAGCAGCTGGGGAGGGAACACTGAAGCTTTCTTT. Its protein is CASSWGGNTEAFF. Full variable domain (remainder filled in from reference TRBV7-9 and TRBJ1-1): DTGVSQNPRHKITKRGQNVTFRCDPISEHNRLYWYRQTLGQGPEFLTYFQNEAQLEKSRLLSDRFSAERPKGSFSTLEIQRTEQGDSAMYLCASSWGGNTEAFFGQGTRLTVV.